In this sample, the clone carrying this T cell receptor beta chain turned up once. Antigen specificity is unknown. TCRdb analysed the 5' RACE reads with MiXCR anew, one entry per CDR3 protein. The table records hundreds of thousands of distinct CDR3 sequences, approximately 18% of them present only once. The V and J ends lost 6 bases and 0 bases respectively, with 12 bases between them. Germline values: CDR1 MNHEY, CDR2 SMNVEV (reference sequence). There are 16 residues in the CDR3. The sample is drawn from a study of identical twins. Study-wide points: Abundant beta clonotypes from cord blood had fewer insertions, unlike memory repertoires, which showed none.

Another study also made use of these data, one on T cells expressing NK-cell markers. As that study records: One of eight sequenced donors was HCMV-seronegative; the other seven were seropositive. Restricting sorting to alpha-beta TCR T cells was achieved in several experiments by an anti-gamma-delta TCR antibody.

Material: PBMCs. J is TRBJ2-6 and V is TRBV27, with D tentatively TRBD2 (5 bases). The receptor was derived from a woman aged 18-29 years in good health. CDR3 coding DNA: TGTGCCAGCAGCGGGGTCGTGGGCTCTGGGGCCAACGTCCTGACTTTC. Amino acid sequence: CASSGVVGSGANVLTF.